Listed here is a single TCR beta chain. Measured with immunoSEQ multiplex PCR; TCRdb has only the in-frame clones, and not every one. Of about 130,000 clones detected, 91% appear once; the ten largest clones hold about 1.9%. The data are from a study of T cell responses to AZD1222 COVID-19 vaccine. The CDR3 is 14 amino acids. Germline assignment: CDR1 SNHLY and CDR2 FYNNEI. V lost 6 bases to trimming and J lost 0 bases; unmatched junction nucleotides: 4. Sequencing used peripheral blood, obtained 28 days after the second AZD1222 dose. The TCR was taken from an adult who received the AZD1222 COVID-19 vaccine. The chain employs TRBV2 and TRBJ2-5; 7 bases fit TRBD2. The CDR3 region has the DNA TGTGCCAGCAGCCAGACTAGCCACCAAGAGACCCAGTACTTC. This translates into CASSQTSHQETQYF.